This T cell receptor (beta chain) was documented in a study of beta chain features in type 1 diabetes. Looking at the study overall: Examined across all samples were 90 million to 130 million sorted cells. Study-level points and caveats: All four CD4+ subsets of Type 1 diabetes patients contained TCRB CDR3s that were moderately but significantly shorter. Equally in patients and controls, shorter templates might have been favored by PCR.

In germline, CDR1 is SQVTM, CDR2 ANQGSEA. J gave up 10 bases and V 4 bases, and 10 bases lay outside the gene matches. This CDR3 has 15 residues. This clone has a handful of counts. As yet, its antigen is unknown. Expressed TCRB transcripts were sequenced because the isolated RNA had all been reverse transcribed beforehand. Using immunoSEQ multiplex PCR, the repertoire was profiled, and TCRdb retains in-frame clones only, with some absent. Of roughly 400,000 clones listed, 9.6% are singletons. Averaging approximately 0.11 L, one heparinised blood draw was given by each donor. The chain uses TRBV29-1 and TRBJ2-1, with 13 bases lining up with TRBD2. The specimen was central memory CD4+ T cells from blood. This receptor was taken from a man under 40 with type 1 diabetes. The DNA for the CDR3 is TGCAGCGTTGTTCCCCGGTCACTAGCGGGAGGGGAGCAGTTCTTC. This gives the protein CSVVPRSLAGGEQFF.